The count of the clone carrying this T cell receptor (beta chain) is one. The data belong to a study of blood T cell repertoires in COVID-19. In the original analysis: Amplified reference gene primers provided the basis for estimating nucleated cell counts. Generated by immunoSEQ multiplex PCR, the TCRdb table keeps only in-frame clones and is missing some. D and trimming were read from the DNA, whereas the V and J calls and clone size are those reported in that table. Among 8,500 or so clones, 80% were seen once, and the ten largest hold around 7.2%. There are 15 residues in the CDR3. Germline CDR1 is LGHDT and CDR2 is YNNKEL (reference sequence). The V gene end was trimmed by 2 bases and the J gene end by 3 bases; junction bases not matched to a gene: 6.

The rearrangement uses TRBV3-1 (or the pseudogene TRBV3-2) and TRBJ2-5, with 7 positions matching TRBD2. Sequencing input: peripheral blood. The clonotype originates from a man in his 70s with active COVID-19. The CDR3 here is CASSQLPSGKETQYF. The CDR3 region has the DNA TGTGCCAGCAGCCAACTTCCTAGCGGAAAAGAGACCCAGTACTTC.